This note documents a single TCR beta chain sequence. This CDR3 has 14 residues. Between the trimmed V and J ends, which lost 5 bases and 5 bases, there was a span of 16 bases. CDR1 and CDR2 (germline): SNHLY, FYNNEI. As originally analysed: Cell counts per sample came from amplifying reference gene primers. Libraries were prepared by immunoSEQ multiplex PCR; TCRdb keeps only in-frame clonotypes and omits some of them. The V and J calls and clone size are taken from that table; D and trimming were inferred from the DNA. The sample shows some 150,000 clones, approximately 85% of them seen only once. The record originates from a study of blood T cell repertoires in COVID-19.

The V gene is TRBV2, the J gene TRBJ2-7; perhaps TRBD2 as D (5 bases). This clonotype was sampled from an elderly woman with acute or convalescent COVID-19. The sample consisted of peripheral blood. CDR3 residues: CASSPTRLPHEQYF. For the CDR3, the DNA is TGTGCCAGCAGTCCAACTAGACTCCCCCACGAGCAGTACTTC. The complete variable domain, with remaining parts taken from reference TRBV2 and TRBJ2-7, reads EPEVTQTPSHQVTQMGQEVILRCVPISNHLYFYWYRQILGQKVEFLVSFYNNEISEKSEIFDDQFSVERPDGSNFTLKIRSTKLEDSAMYFCASSPTRLPHEQYFGPGTRLTVT.